This entry is about one TCR beta chain. Its specificity is unknown. The data derive from a study of response to subunit inactivated influenza vaccine. Broader study findings: Each seasonal influenza vaccination, the authors suggested, recruits few new T cells.

Using its own MiXCR run on the RT-PCR reads, TCRdb lists one record per CDR3 protein. Here the sample spans 550,000 to 600,000 distinct CDR3 sequences, 12% being singletons. Trimming pared 0 bases from V and 0 bases from J, leaving 12 bases between. Germline CDR1 MGHRA, CDR2 YSYEKL. This CDR3 is built from 18 residues. The chain carries TRBV4-1 and TRBJ1-6; D gene unclear. The material sequenced was PBMCs from blood, taken on the day of vaccination. This receptor was taken from a man aged 45-65 years who received an inactivated influenza vaccine. CDR3 sequence reads: CASSQDSGFLSYNSPLHF. CDR3 nucleotide sequence: TGCGCCAGCAGCCAAGATTCGGGCTTTCTCTCCTATAATTCACCCCTCCACTTT.